This TCR beta chain is from a study of blood T cell repertoires in COVID-19. Across the whole study: COVID-19 samples, acute and convalescent, were from the United States, Italy and Spain. PBMCs, B-cell-depleted T cells, or T cells were the source of the cDNA or gDNA that made up the material.

This CDR3 contains 14 residues. V lost 1 base and J lost 3, with 10 bases in between. Germline V gene sequence: CDR1 LNHNV, CDR2 YYDKDF (reference sequence). In the original analysis: Counts of nucleated cells, estimated from reference gene primer amplification, were obtained. Profiled with immunoSEQ multiplex PCR; TCRdb holds only in-frame clones, not every one. Clone size and the V and J calls come from that table; the DNA yielded D and trimming. Counted here are a few hundred thousand clones, 85% occurring once; the ten biggest clones make up around 3.4%. The TCR comes from a woman aged 18-35 years with acute or convalescent COVID-19. The chain has TRBV15 and TRBJ2-7, with TRBD2 as a possible D gene (5 bases). Sequences were obtained from peripheral blood. CDR3 nucleotides: TGTGCCACCAGCAGAGGAGGGAAAAGCTACGAGCAGTACTTC. Its translation is CATSRGGKSYEQYF.